This T cell receptor (beta chain) comes out of a study of blood T cells in healthy people across ages. Points from the study as a whole: In long-lived donors, naive CD4+ cell counts and diversity exceeded those of aged donors.

As regards this clonotype: Its antigen remains unidentified.

A J-beta primer mix and a sample-barcoded 5' primer were used in a second PCR of about 7 to 12 cycles. TCRdb analysed the 5' RACE reads with MiXCR anew, one entry per CDR3 protein. The sample records about 1,500,000 distinct CDR3 sequences, about 30% being singletons. Trimming removed 2 bases from V and 2 bases from J, with 12 bases in between. Germline V gene lookup returns CDR1 MNHEY and CDR2 SVGAGI. The CDR3 length is 15 residues. The source is a woman younger than 45 in good health. The genes are TRBV6-5 and TRBJ2-5; D tentatively reads TRBD1 or TRBD2 (6 bases each). The material sequenced was blood. The CDR3 spells CASSYQGGLQETQYF. In DNA, the CDR3 is TGTGCCAGCAGTTACCAAGGGGGGCTGCAAGAGACCCAGTACTTC.